This T cell receptor beta chain is from a study of T cell repertoires in cytomegalovirus infection. Many counts were recorded for this clonotype. Its antigen is currently unknown. Regarding the study as a whole: CMV-specific TCR beta clonotypes restricted by HLA-C dominated the ex vivo response.

TCRdb re-derived calls from the reads in MiXCR, one entry per CDR3 protein. This sample has hundreds of thousands of distinct CDR3 sequences, with approximately 24% found just once. V was clipped by 6 bases and J by 7 bases, with 16 bases between them. The CDR3 length is 14 residues. The V and J genes are TRBV12-3 or TRBV12-4 and TRBJ1-5; D gene unclear. The sequenced material came from CD8+ T cells from PBMCs. This receptor was identified in a human donor in good health (CMV status not recorded). Some clones in this sample may be carry-over from other donors' samples. DNA for the CDR3: TGTGCCAGCAGACCAAAGGGTGGTGTACAGCCCCAGCATTTT. Encoded protein: CASRPKGGVQPQHF.